This T cell receptor beta chain was recovered during a study of monozygotic twins with inflammatory bowel disease. Study-wide results and caveats: Reduced clonotype sharing with other individuals was observed in IBD patients relative to healthy twins, especially with disease activity.

Germline V lookup: CDR1 SGHTA, CDR2 FQGNSA. The CDR3 covers 16 residues. Regarding this clonotype: Its antigen is still unknown.

TCRdb re-analyzed the 5' RACE reads; it lists each CDR3 protein once, without DNA. The table for this sample gives some 300,000 distinct CDR3 sequences. J is TRBJ2-3 and V is TRBV7-2; the TCRdb call, TRBD1, lacks DNA for checking. This clonotype originated in a human donor with ulcerative colitis or Crohn's disease, or a healthy co-twin of an affected twin (not recorded which). The sample taken for sequencing was blood. CDR3 sequence reads: CASSQGTGIFTDTQYF.